The 26 T cell receptor beta chains in this list originate from one sample, sequenced in a study of human T cells and chemical hapten exposure. Specified time point: pre-sensitization, week 0. As for treatment: therapeutic diphenylcyclopropenone sensitization with weekly scalp DPC. TCRdb ran MiXCR on the RACE reads and lists one entry per CDR3 protein. The sample yields about 120,000 distinct CDR3 sequences, roughly 14% seen once. Sample: whole blood, taken in connection with sensitization to the hapten diphenylcyclopropenone (DPC). The receptors here all came from a woman between 18 and 29 years old with alopecia areata. Some clones in this sample may be carry-over from other donors' samples.

Many counts were recorded for this clonotype. At one end, the junction sequence differs from germline, possibly due to a read error. The V and J genes are TRBV6-1 and TRBJ1-4; D is unresolved. CDR3 size: 12 residues. The germline V gene has CDR1 MNHNS and CDR2 SASEGT. DNA of the CDR3: TGTGCCAGCAGTGAACGTTACCTGGGAATTCAATTT. Amino acids: CASSERYLGIQF.

J is TRBJ1-5 and V is TRBV7-9, with unresolved D. Germline CDR1 SEHNR, CDR2 FQNEAQ (reference sequence). This CDR3 region has 17 residues. Trimming shortened V by 1 base and J by 1 base, and 14 bases separated the two germline ends. Written as DNA, the CDR3 is TGTGCCAGCAGCTTAGAGGGCAGGAGCGGAAGCAATCAGCCCCAGCATTTT. Translated, it gives CASSLEGRSGSNQPQHF.

This clonotype was detected many times. This chain uses TRBV12-3 or TRBV12-4 with TRBJ1-2; D not resolved. This CDR3 contains 15 residues. Trimming removed 3 bases from V and 0 bases from J, with 11 bases in between. CDR3 sequence reads: CASSFGGLANYGYTF. In DNA form, the CDR3 reads TGTGCCAGCAGTTTTGGAGGCCTAGCTAACTATGGCTACACCTTC.

The chain couples TRBV27 to TRBJ1-5; TRBD1 is a possible D gene (5 bases). Trimming stripped 3 bases from V and 5 bases from J, with 11 bases between. Germline V gene lookup returns CDR1 MNHEY and CDR2 SMNVEV (reference sequence). The CDR3 totals 14 residues. The chain's CDR3 is CASSFAGWDQPQHF. The CDR3 nucleotides read TGTGCCAGCAGTTTTGCAGGGTGGGATCAGCCCCAGCATTTT.

In this sample, this clonotype turned up many times. The chain carries TRBV29-1 and TRBJ2-5; D remains ambiguous. CDR1 SQVTM and CDR2 ANQGSEA come from the germline V gene. The ends were cut back, 4 bases at V and 0 bases at J, with 6 bases in the middle. The CDR3 spans 12 residues. Here the CDR3 reads CSVGGYQETQYF. The CDR3 bases are TGCAGCGTTGGGGGATACCAAGAGACCCAGTACTTC.

This clonotype was recorded many times. The DNA is left out, because the CDR3 cannot be placed on it with certainty; the CDR3 is given as TCRdb lists it. The J gene is TRBJ1-1, the V gene TRBV5-1; the tabulated D call, TRBD1, remains unverified against the DNA. The CDR3 adds up to 22 amino acids, both ends counted. From germline, CDR1 is SGHRS and CDR2 YFSETQ. CDR3 in amino acids: CASSQLTGVRTLKLSLETEAFF.

This clonotype showed up just a few times. This rearrangement joins TRBV2 to TRBJ1-5; 8 nucleotides line up with TRBD1. Trimming removed 4 bases from V and 0 bases from J; junction bases left unmatched: 11. There are 18 residues in the CDR3. Germline-derived CDR1 and CDR2 are SNHLY and FYNNEI. The CDR3 is CASSAKDRVGNSNQPQHF. For the CDR3, the DNA is TGTGCCAGCAGTGCCAAGGACAGGGTTGGGAATAGCAATCAGCCCCAGCATTTT.

The CDR3 DNA reads TGCAGTGCTAGACCCGACAGGGGGCCTAACTATGGCTACACCTTC. Amino acid sequence: CSARPDRGPNYGYTF. The rearrangement uses TRBV20-1 and TRBJ1-2; 10 bases fit TRBD1. The CDR3 is made up of 15 amino acids. CDR1 is DFQATT, CDR2 SNEGSKA, per germline (reference sequence). Germline trimming cut 2 bases from V and 0 bases from J; bases unmatched to any gene: 3.

V and J are TRBV4-3 and TRBJ1-1; D unclear. Germline V CDR1 and CDR2: LGHNA, YSLEER. This CDR3 comprises 14 residues. V was shortened by 1 base and J by 7 bases, with 13 bases between the two germline ends. The CDR3 protein is CASSQGRFTREAFF. The CDR3 DNA sequence: TGCGCCAGCAGCCAAGGGCGTTTTACGCGTGAAGCTTTCTTT.

CDR3 nucleotides: TGTGCCAGCTCAAAGGGGGGGAACGAGCAGTACTTC. Translated: CASSKGGNEQYF. This chain joins TRBV18 and TRBJ2-7, with D possibly being TRBD2 (7 bases). In germline, CDR1 is KGHSH, CDR2 LQKENI. The V end lost 5 bases, the J end lost 5 bases, and 10 bases lay between the germline ends. CDR3 length equals 12 residues.

This clonotype was observed many times. The chain joins TRBV20-1 to TRBJ2-7; the D is unclear. Trimming left V 0 bases short and J 3 bases short, with 12 bases between. Germline V gene lookup returns CDR1 DFQATT and CDR2 SNEGSKA (reference sequence). The CDR3 consists of 14 residues. CDR3 nucleotide sequence: TGCAGTGCTAGAGAAACCGACACCTACTACGAGCAGTACTTC. Translated: CSARETDTYYEQYF.

This clonotype was counted between two and nine times. This chain links TRBV7-3 with TRBJ1-1; 12 bases fit TRBD1. The CDR3 has 15 amino acids. With V trimmed by 5 bases and J by 3 bases, 4 bases remained unmatched. The germline V gene has CDR1 SGHTA and CDR2 FQGTGA. CDR3 coding DNA: TGTGCCAGCAGCCATGGGACAGGGGGCGACACTGAAGCTTTCTTT. It encodes CASSHGTGGDTEAFF.

The sample holds a few counts of this clonotype. The V gene is TRBV4-1, the J gene TRBJ2-1; TRBD2 matches at 8 bases. Trimming cost V 5 bases and J 6 bases; bases outside gene matches: 3. The CDR3 has 13 residues. Looked up from germline, CDR1 is MGHRA and CDR2 is YSYEKL. CDR3 sequence reads: CASSKTSANEQFF. The CDR3 nucleotides are TGCGCCAGCAGCAAGACTAGCGCCAATGAGCAGTTCTTC.

This clonotype was found many times. J is TRBJ1-2 and V is TRBV4-2, with 7 bases aligning to TRBD1. V was pared by 1 base and J by 5 bases, with 13 bases of the junction left unmatched. The CDR3 covers 17 residues. Germline CDR1 is LGHNA and CDR2 is YNFKEQ. CDR3: CASSQASGAGGGYGYTF. The CDR3, as DNA: TGTGCCAGCAGCCAAGCGAGCGGGGCAGGGGGAGGGTATGGCTACACCTTC.

This clonotype was counted a few times. The gene calls are TRBV28 and TRBJ2-5; D is unclear. Looked up from germline, CDR1 is MDHEN and CDR2 is SYDVKM. This CDR3 contains 13 residues. V shed 5 bases and J shed 2 bases, with 9 bases lying between them. The CDR3 sequence is CASSPLGQETQYF. The CDR3 DNA reads as TGTGCCAGCAGTCCCCTTGGGCAAGAGACCCAGTACTTC.

V and J are TRBV19 and TRBJ1-2, with 8 bases lining up with TRBD1. The ends lost 6 bases at V and 8 bases at J; junction bases unmatched: 11. Germline loops: CDR1 LNHDA, CDR2 SQIVND (reference sequence). This CDR3 is 14 amino acids long. CDR3 bases: TGTGCCAGTAGACAACAGGGGGTGATACAAGGCTACACCTTC. Its translation is CASRQQGVIQGYTF.

The rearrangement uses TRBV12-3 or TRBV12-4 and TRBJ2-1; D call uncertain. V lost 5 bases and J lost 6, with 5 bases in between. This CDR3 has 11 amino acids. This CDR3 reads CASSLCNEQFF. The CDR3 DNA reads TGTGCCAGCAGTCTGTGCAATGAGCAGTTCTTC.

The chain has TRBV4-3 and TRBJ2-1; D remains unclear. V was shortened by 3 bases and J by 8 bases, with 8 bases between the two germline ends. Germline CDR1 reads LGHNA; CDR2 reads YSLEER. The CDR3 length is 12 residues. CDR3 nucleotides: TGCGCCAGCAGCCAGGGATCCCATGAGCAGTTCTTC. Protein product: CASSQGSHEQFF.

There are many counts of this clonotype. V is TRBV29-1 and J is TRBJ2-3; a possible D gene is TRBD1 (5 bases). The germline CDR1 and CDR2 sequences are SQVTM and ANQGSEA. This CDR3 is built from 13 residues. Trimming pared 3 bases from V and 4 bases from J, leaving 11 bases between. CDR3 amino acids: CSVDRAVPDTQYF. The CDR3 bases are TGCAGCGTTGACAGGGCGGTACCAGATACGCAGTATTTT.

CDR3 loop: CASSSAGATTDTQYF. The CDR3 coding sequence is TGTGCCAGCAGTTCGGCGGGGGCGACCACAGATACGCAGTATTTT. The chain employs TRBV6-2 or TRBV6-3 and TRBJ2-3; D might be TRBD2 (7 bases). V was trimmed by 4 bases and J by 2 bases, leaving 13 bases between them. Germline lookup yields CDR1 MNHEY and CDR2 SVGEGT. CDR3 length equals 15 residues.

V gene TRBV5-1 combines with J gene TRBJ2-3; D remains unclear. CDR3 length: 10 residues. The V gene lost 7 bases and the J gene lost 5 bases, with 5 bases spanning the gap. Germline V CDR1 and CDR2: SGHRS, YFSETQ. CDR3 sequence (DNA): TGCGCCAGCGCCCGAGATACGCAGTATTTT. Translation gives CASARDTQYF.

This clonotype was picked up a small number of times. The chain employs TRBV2 and TRBJ1-1; D ambiguous. The germline V gene encodes CDR1 SNHLY and CDR2 FYNNEI. The CDR3 consists of 13 residues. V gave up 6 bases and J gave up 5 bases, with 13 bases separating them. The CDR3 coding sequence is TGTGCCAGCAGCCCGGGCCGGGCAACTGAAGCTTTCTTT. Encoded protein: CASSPGRATEAFF.

The CDR3 nucleotides read TGTGCCAGCAGCCCCTGGACGGCGATAAACACCATATATTTT. Translation: CASSPWTAINTIYF. This chain uses TRBV7-2 with TRBJ1-3, with D uncertain. V was clipped by 5 bases and J by 6 bases, with 14 bases between them. The length of the CDR3 is 14 residues. From germline, CDR1 is SGHTA and CDR2 FQGNSA.

This clonotype was counted once. This chain connects TRBV4-3 to TRBJ2-3; the D call may be TRBD1 or TRBD2 (5 bases each). Per the germline V gene, CDR1 is LGHNA and CDR2 is YSLEER. With 4 bases removed from V and 0 bases from J, the gap between germline ends came to 14 bases. The CDR3 runs 16 residues. DNA of the CDR3: TGCGCCAGCAGCCCACATCGGGGCGGTAGCACAGATACGCAGTATTTT. Translation: CASSPHRGGSTDTQYF.

There are many counts of this clonotype. CDR3 sequence: CASRRSATPTDTQYF. CDR3 nucleotide sequence: TGTGCCAGCAGGCGTAGCGCCACCCCGACAGATACGCAGTATTTT. The chain uses TRBV7-3 and TRBJ2-3, with D perhaps matching TRBD2 (5 bases). The CDR3 is 15 amino acids. V was clipped by 6 bases and J by 3 bases, with 16 bases between them. CDR1 and CDR2 (germline): SGHTA, FQGTGA.

This clonotype was detected ten times or more. The J gene is TRBJ2-5, the V gene TRBV7-2, with 7 bases aligning to TRBD1. Germline V gene data show CDR1 as SGHTA and CDR2 as FQGNSA. The ends lost 5 bases at V and 7 bases at J; junction bases unmatched: 16. The CDR3 spans 16 residues. The CDR3 DNA reads as TGTGCCAGCAGCCCCGTAAGGGACAGAAGCCTTGGGACCCAGTACTTC. It yields the protein CASSPVRDRSLGTQYF.